A single sample is the source of the 6 T cell receptor beta chains below, sequenced in a study of blood T cell repertoires in COVID-19. The repertoire was sequenced with immunoSEQ multiplex PCR; TCRdb's copy has only in-frame clones and lacks some. Of more than 75,000 clones listed, roughly 90% are singletons. Sample: peripheral blood. These receptors were obtained from a man aged 50 to 60 with COVID-19, enrolled during active disease.

This sequence joins TRBV19 and TRBJ2-7, with TRBD1 identical over 7 bases. Germline values: CDR1 LNHDA, CDR2 SQIVND (reference sequence). Trimming cost V 1 base and J 2 bases; bases outside gene matches: 2. The CDR3 has 14 residues. The CDR3 here is CASSIGQGAYEQYF. The CDR3 DNA follows: TGTGCCAGTAGTATAGGACAGGGCGCCTACGAGCAGTACTTC.

The V and J genes are TRBV29-1 and TRBJ1-5; no reliable D call. Germline values: CDR1 SQVTM, CDR2 ANQGSEA. V lost 6 bases to trimming and J lost 4 bases, with 10 bases between them. This CDR3 is 12 amino acids long. CDR3 sequence (DNA): TGCAGCGTAGCCGGGAATAATCAGCCCCAGCATTTT. This encodes CSVAGNNQPQHF.

The rearrangement links TRBV6-2 or TRBV6-3 to TRBJ2-5; 8 bases are shared with TRBD2. Per germline, CDR1 MNHEY and CDR2 SVGEGT. This CDR3 has 17 residues. Trimming removed 7 bases from V and 3 bases from J; junction bases left unmatched: 16. DNA of the CDR3: TGTGCCAGCACCCCCCCGTTCGGGGGGGAATACGAAGAGACCCAGTACTTC. This gives the protein CASTPPFGGEYEETQYF.

As regards this clone: The sample holds other DNA sequences that translate to the same CDR3. In DNA form, the CDR3 reads TGTGCCAGCAGCCTACAGGGGACTAATGAAAAACTGTTTTTT. This translates into CASSLQGTNEKLFF. The chain uses TRBV7-9 and TRBJ1-4, with 7 bases aligning to TRBD1. CDR3 size: 14 residues. CDR1 and CDR2 (germline): SEHNR, FQNEAQ (reference sequence). V was pared by 5 bases and J by 2 bases, with 2 bases of the junction left unmatched.

The chain links TRBV11-3 to TRBJ2-7; perhaps TRBD2 as D (5 bases). The length of the CDR3 is 13 residues. Trimming shortened V by 2 bases and J by 2 bases, and 7 bases separated the two germline ends. CDR1 is SGHNT and CDR2 is YENEEA in the germline V gene. The CDR3 sequence: CASSLRGTYEQYF. The CDR3 DNA reads as TGTGCCAGCAGCTTAAGAGGGACCTACGAGCAGTACTTC.

The V call is TRBV5-1, the J call TRBJ1-1; D is undetermined. Germline values: CDR1 SGHRS, CDR2 YFSETQ. Trimming left V 0 bases short and J 5 bases short, with 8 bases between. This CDR3 is 13 amino acids long. Here the CDR3 reads CASSLDLWTEAFF. In DNA form, the CDR3 reads TGCGCCAGCAGCTTGGACTTGTGGACTGAAGCTTTCTTT.